This TCR beta chain is from a study of blood T cells in healthy people across ages. Study-wide points: The study lacked donor CMV status, which possibly confounded expanded clonotype changes. Comparison with aged donors showed that long-lived donors had more naive CD4+ cells and higher diversity. PBMCs were not sorted, which prevented a conclusive comparison of naive versus antigen-experienced cells.

In the case of this clonotype: What it recognizes is unknown.

This CDR3 has 14 residues. Looked up from germline, CDR1 is SNHLY and CDR2 is FYNNEI. With 3 bases removed from V and 13 bases from J, the gap between germline ends came to 19 bases. Then a second PCR, running about 7 to 11 cycles, was carried out with a sample-barcoded 5' primer and a J-beta primer mix. A single record per CDR3 protein comes from TCRdb applying MiXCR to the 5' RACE reads. In the table there are about 750,000 distinct CDR3 sequences, roughly 50% of which are singletons. Isolation of PBMCs gave at least 6 million cells per sample. This sequence was found in an elderly man in good health. The chain is built from TRBV2 and TRBJ2-4; perhaps D is TRBD1 or TRBD2 (5 bases each). Specimen: blood. The CDR3 is CASSDGTDGVEQYF. The CDR3 region has the DNA TGTGCCAGCAGTGATGGGACGGACGGGGTAGAGCAGTACTTC.